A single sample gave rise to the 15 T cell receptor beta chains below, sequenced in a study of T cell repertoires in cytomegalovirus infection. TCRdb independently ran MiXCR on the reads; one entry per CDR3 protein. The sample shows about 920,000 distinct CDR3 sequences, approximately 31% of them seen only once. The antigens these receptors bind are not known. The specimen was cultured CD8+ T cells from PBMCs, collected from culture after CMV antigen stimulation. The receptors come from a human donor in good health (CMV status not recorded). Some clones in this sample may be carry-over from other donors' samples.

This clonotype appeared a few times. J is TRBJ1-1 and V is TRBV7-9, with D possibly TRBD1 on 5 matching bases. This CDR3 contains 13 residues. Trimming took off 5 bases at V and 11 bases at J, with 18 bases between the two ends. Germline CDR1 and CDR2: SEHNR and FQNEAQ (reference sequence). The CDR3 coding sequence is TGTGCCAGCAGCCCAGGACACTACCTGCCTGCTTTCTTT. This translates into CASSPGHYLPAFF.

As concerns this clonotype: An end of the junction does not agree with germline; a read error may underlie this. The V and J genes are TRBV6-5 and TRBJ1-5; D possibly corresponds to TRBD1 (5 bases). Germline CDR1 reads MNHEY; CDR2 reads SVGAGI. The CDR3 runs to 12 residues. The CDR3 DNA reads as TGTGTCAGCAGTCACGGGGCTGAGCCCCAGCATTTT. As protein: CVSSHGAEPQHF.

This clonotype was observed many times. The CDR3 sequence is CASSEDSSSYNEQFF. The CDR3, as DNA: TGTGCCAGCAGTGAAGATTCTAGCAGCTACAATGAGCAGTTCTTC. The chain links TRBV2 to TRBJ2-1, with a tentative D call TRBD2 (5 bases). The CDR3 totals 15 residues. The V end lost 1 base, the J end lost 3 bases, and 10 bases lay between the germline ends. CDR1 is SNHLY, CDR2 FYNNEI, per germline.

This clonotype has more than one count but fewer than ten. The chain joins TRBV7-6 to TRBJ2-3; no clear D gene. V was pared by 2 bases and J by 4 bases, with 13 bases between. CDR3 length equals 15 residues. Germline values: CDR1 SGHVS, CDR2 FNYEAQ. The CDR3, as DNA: TGTGCCAGCAGCTTAAATTCGGCAAAGCCAGATACGCAGTATTTT. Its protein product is CASSLNSAKPDTQYF.

The CDR3 DNA reads as TGTGCCAGCAGCCGCATCCGACAGGGTTTAGGCACTGAAGCTTTCTTT. Its protein is CASSRIRQGLGTEAFF. V and J are TRBV27 and TRBJ1-1, with TRBD1 matching over 7 bases. Germline CDR1 MNHEY, CDR2 SMNVEV (reference sequence). After removal of 6 bases from V and 4 bases from J, the junction contained 14 bases not matched to a gene. CDR3 size: 16 residues.

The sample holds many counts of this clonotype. The DNA for the CDR3 is TGTGCCAGCAGCCCGATCCGGGACAGACGACTATATACGGATACGCAGTATTTT. Protein: CASSPIRDRRLYTDTQYF. The V call is TRBV7-9, the J call TRBJ2-3; the match to TRBD1 covers 7 bases. The CDR3 runs 18 residues. Germline assignment: CDR1 SEHNR and CDR2 FQNEAQ (reference sequence). J was trimmed by 6 bases and V by 5 bases; bases with no gene match: 20.

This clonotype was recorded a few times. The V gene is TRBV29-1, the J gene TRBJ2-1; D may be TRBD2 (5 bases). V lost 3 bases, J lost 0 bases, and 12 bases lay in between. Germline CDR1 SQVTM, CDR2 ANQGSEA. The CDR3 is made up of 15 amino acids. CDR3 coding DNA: TGCAGCGTTGAGTCGGACTCCCTCTCCTACAATGAGCAGTTCTTC. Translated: CSVESDSLSYNEQFF.

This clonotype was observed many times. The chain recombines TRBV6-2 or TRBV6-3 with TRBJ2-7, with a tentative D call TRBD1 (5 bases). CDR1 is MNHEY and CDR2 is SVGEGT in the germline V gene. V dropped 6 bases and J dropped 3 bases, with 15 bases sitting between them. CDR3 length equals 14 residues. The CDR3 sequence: CASRTTLGDYEQYF. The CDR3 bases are TGTGCCAGCAGAACGACCTTAGGGGACTACGAGCAGTACTTC.

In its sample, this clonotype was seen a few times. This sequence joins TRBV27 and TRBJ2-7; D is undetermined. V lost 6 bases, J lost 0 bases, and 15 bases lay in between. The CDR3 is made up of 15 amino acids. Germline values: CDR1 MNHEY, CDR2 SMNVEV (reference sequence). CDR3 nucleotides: TGTGCCAGCAGACCGCGTCCCGTGGGCTCCTACGAGCAGTACTTC. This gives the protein CASRPRPVGSYEQYF.

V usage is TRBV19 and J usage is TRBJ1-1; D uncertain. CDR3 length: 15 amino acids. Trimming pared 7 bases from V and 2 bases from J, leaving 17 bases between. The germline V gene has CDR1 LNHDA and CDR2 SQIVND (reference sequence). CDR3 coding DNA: TGTGCCAGTATCCACCGGGAAGGGCTCAACACTGAAGCTTTCTTT. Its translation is CASIHREGLNTEAFF.

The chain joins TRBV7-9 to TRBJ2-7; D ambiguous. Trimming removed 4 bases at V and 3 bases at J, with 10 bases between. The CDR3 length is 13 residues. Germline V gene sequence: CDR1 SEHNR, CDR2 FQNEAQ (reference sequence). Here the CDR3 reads CASSYDRFYEQYV. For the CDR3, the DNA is TGTGCCAGCAGCTACGACCGTTTCTACGAGCAGTACGTC.

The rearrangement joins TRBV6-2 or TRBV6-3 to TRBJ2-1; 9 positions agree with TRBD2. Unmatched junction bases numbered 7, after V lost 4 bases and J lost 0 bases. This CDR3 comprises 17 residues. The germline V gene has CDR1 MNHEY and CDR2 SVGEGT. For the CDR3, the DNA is TGTGCCAGCAGTTCGGCTAGCGGGGCTCTCTCCTACAATGAGCAGTTCTTC. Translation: CASSSASGALSYNEQFF.

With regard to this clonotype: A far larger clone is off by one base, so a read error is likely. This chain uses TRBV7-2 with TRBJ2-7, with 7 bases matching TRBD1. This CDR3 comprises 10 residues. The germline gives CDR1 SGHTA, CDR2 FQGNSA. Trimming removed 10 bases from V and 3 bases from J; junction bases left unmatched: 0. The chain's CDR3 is CANRGYEQYF. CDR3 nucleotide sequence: TGTGCCAACAGGGGCTACGAGCAGTACTTC.

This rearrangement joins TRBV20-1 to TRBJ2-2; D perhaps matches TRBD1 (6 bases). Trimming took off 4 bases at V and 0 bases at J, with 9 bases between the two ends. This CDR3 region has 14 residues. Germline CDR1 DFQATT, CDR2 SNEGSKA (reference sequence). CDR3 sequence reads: CSAKDSTNTGELFF. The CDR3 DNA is TGCAGTGCTAAGGACAGCACGAACACCGGGGAGCTGTTTTTT.

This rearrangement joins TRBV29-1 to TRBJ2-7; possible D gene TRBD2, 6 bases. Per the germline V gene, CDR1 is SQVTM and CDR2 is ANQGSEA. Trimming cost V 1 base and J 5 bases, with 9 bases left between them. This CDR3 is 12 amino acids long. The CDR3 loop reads CSVEGEEDEQYF. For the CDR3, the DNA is TGCAGCGTTGAAGGGGAGGAGGACGAGCAGTACTTC.